The present T cell receptor beta chain was sequenced within a study of cytomegalovirus exposure and HLA in healthy donors. The method was immunoSEQ multiplex PCR; TCRdb's version includes in-frame clones alone and lacks a portion of them. The sample has roughly 65,000 clones, about 91% seen once. The donors were members of the validation cohort comprising approximately 120 subjects, separate from the roughly 600-subject first cohort. The ends were cut back, 7 bases at V and 0 bases at J, with 16 bases in the middle. CDR3 length: 16 residues. The germline V gene has CDR1 LNHDA and CDR2 SQIVND (reference sequence).

Input material: PBMCs. This chain joins TRBV19 and TRBJ2-1; tentatively, D is TRBD1 (6 bases). The sequence came from a man between 18 and 29 years old in good health and CMV-seropositive. This chain's CDR3 is CASIPKGDASYNEQFF. CDR3 in DNA: TGTGCCAGTATCCCAAAGGGGGACGCCTCCTACAATGAGCAGTTCTTC.